This T cell receptor (beta chain) was sequenced during a study of regulatory T cells in long-lasting Graves disease. Looked up from germline, CDR1 is SGHTA and CDR2 is FQGTGA. CDR3 length: 16 amino acids. Unmatched junction bases numbered 4, after V lost 0 bases and J lost 8 bases. Time point in this sample: newly diagnosed GD, antithyroid drugs for less than 3 months. Preparation of the TCR library used RNA extracted from PBMCs. The table lists this clonotype with many counts. Arm-PCR of CDR3 regions and iRepertoire HTBI primers were the basis on which TCR beta libraries were built. TCRdb re-analysed the multiplex PCR reads in MiXCR, keeping a single row per CDR3 protein. The table includes under 800,000 distinct CDR3 sequences, 16% detected once. These sequences were also reported in another study, on T cells in Graves' hyperthyroidism and ophthalmopathy.

Sequenced material: peripheral blood mononuclear cells (PBMCs), taken at new diagnosis, from a patient treated with antithyroid drugs. This TCR derives from a woman aged 25 to 39 with Graves disease. The V gene is TRBV7-3, the J gene TRBJ2-1; TRBD2 matches at 13 bases. CDR3 nucleotides: TGTGCCAGCAGCTTAACGGGGACTAGCGGGAAGTATGAGCAGTTCTTC. It codes for CASSLTGTSGKYEQFF.